Shown below are 15 T cell receptor beta chains from a single sample sequenced in a study of blood T cells in healthy people across ages. The second PCR ran about 6 to 11 cycles with a sample-barcoded 5' primer and J-beta primers. MiXCR, run by TCRdb on the 5' RACE reads, gives a single entry per CDR3 protein. Found here are fewer than 700,000 distinct CDR3 sequences, around 43% of them singletons; the top ten hold 25% to 35%. The sample consisted of blood. The receptors derive from an elderly man in good health.

This chain links TRBV6-5 with TRBJ1-5, with TRBD1 identical over 9 bases. The germline V gene encodes CDR1 MNHEY and CDR2 SVGAGI. The CDR3 has 15 residues. V gave up 6 bases and J gave up 0 bases; unmatched junction bases: 3. DNA of the CDR3: TGTGCCAGCAGGCCACAGGGGGCTAGCAATCAGCCCCAGCATTTT. As protein: CASRPQGASNQPQHF.

V is TRBV6-1 and J is TRBJ2-5, with D tentatively TRBD1 (6 bases). Germline CDR1 is MNHNS and CDR2 is SASEGT. The CDR3 has 16 residues. Trimming removed 4 bases at V and 5 bases at J, with 20 bases between. CDR3 DNA sequence: TGTGCCAGCAGTGCATTTGGCGCTTCCCAGGGGGAGACCCAGTACTTC. This encodes CASSAFGASQGETQYF.

Details on this clonotype: This may be a read error, as it is one base from a much larger clone. The genes are TRBV5-5 and TRBJ2-1; D is uncertain. This CDR3 comprises 13 residues. Trimming removed 3 bases from V and 5 bases from J, with 9 bases in between. CDR1 and CDR2 from the germline V gene are SGHKS and YYEKEE (reference sequence). The CDR3 coding sequence is TGTGCCAGCAGCTGGGGAAGTGACAATGAGCAGTTCTTC. This codes for CASSWGSDNEQFF. Full variable domain (rest looked up from reference TRBV5-5 and TRBJ2-1): DAGVTQSPTHLIKTRGQQVTLRCSPISGHKSVSWYQQVLGQGPQFIFQYYEKEERGRGNFPDRFSARQFPNYSSELNVNALLLGDSALYLCASSWGSDNEQFFGPGTRLTVL.

This clonotype has more than one count but fewer than ten. In nucleotides, the CDR3 is TGTGCCAGCAGCCCTCGGGCTCCCCGGGAGACCCAGTACTTC. It encodes CASSPRAPRETQYF. The chain links TRBV9 to TRBJ2-5; D unclear. Deletions cut 4 bases from V and 5 bases from J, with 15 bases between. Per the germline V gene, CDR1 is SGDLS and CDR2 is YYNGEE. This CDR3 has 14 residues. Drawing the rest from reference TRBV9 and TRBJ2-5, the complete variable domain is DSGVTQTPKHLITATGQRVTLRCSPRSGDLSVYWYQQSLDQGLQFLIQYYNGEERAKGNILERFSAQQFPDLHSELNLSSLELGDSALYFCASSPRAPRETQYFGPGTRLLVL.

There are a few counts of this clonotype. J is TRBJ2-1 and V is TRBV20-1; D possibly corresponds to TRBD1 (5 bases). CDR3 length: 12 residues. V lost 3 bases to trimming and J lost 6 bases, with 9 bases between them. CDR1 DFQATT and CDR2 SNEGSKA come from the germline V gene (reference sequence). CDR3 sequence reads: CSARAGPNEQFF. CDR3 sequence (DNA): TGCAGTGCTAGGGCAGGGCCCAATGAGCAGTTCTTC.

Only a few counts were recorded for this clonotype. The CDR3 region is CASSPMTSGRAAEQYF. As DNA, the CDR3 is TGTGCCAGCAGCCCTATGACTAGCGGGAGGGCTGCCGAGCAGTACTTC. V usage is TRBV7-2 and J usage is TRBJ2-7; TRBD2 matches at 14 bases. J lost 6 bases, V lost 5 bases, and 9 bases had no gene match. The CDR3 contains 16 residues. The germline gives CDR1 SGHTA, CDR2 FQGNSA.

The chain links TRBV20-1 to TRBJ1-2, with D possibly TRBD1 on 6 matching bases. Trimming left V 6 bases short and J 4 bases short, with 21 bases between. Germline V CDR1 and CDR2: DFQATT, SNEGSKA (reference sequence). This CDR3 is 15 amino acids long. The chain's CDR3 is CSAKEVGGAGYGYTF. CDR3 in DNA: TGCAGTGCCAAAGAGGTCGGGGGCGCGGGCTATGGCTACACCTTC.

The chain joins TRBV20-1 to TRBJ2-3, with no clear D. Per the germline V gene, CDR1 is DFQATT and CDR2 is SNEGSKA (reference sequence). This CDR3 comprises 13 residues. Trimming shortened V by 3 bases and J by 0 bases, and 7 bases separated the two germline ends. CDR3 sequence reads: CSARYQSTDTQYF. In DNA, the CDR3 is TGCAGTGCTAGGTACCAGAGCACAGATACGCAGTATTTT.

This clonotype appeared many times. The rearrangement joins TRBV29-1 to TRBJ2-3, with 9 bases lining up with TRBD2. Germline V gene sequence: CDR1 SQVTM, CDR2 ANQGSEA. CDR3 size: 13 residues. V trimming: 4 bases; J trimming: 3 bases; junction bases outside the gene matches: 2. CDR3 residues: CSVVSGSTDTQYF. CDR3 nucleotide sequence: TGCAGCGTTGTTAGCGGGAGTACAGATACGCAGTATTTT.

The sample holds a few counts of this clonotype. The chain combines TRBV10-3 with TRBJ1-2, with 10 bases identical to TRBD1. CDR3 size: 15 residues. J was trimmed by 6 bases and V by 6 bases; bases with no gene match: 10. Germline V gene lookup returns CDR1 ENHRY and CDR2 SYGVKD. The chain's CDR3 is CAIRRDRGQGDGYTF. CDR3 bases: TGTGCCATCAGAAGGGACAGGGGCCAAGGGGATGGCTACACCTTC.

This clonotype was recorded once. The chain employs TRBV6-1 and TRBJ1-5; D is undetermined. The CDR3 totals 14 residues. Germline V gives CDR1 MNHNS, CDR2 SASEGT. Trimming removed 0 bases from V and 3 bases from J, with 6 bases in between. This CDR3 reads CASSEARTNQPQHF. The CDR3, as DNA: TGTGCCAGCAGTGAAGCGCGGACCAATCAGCCCCAGCATTTT.

The chain employs TRBV29-1 and TRBJ1-1; D gene uncertain. The CDR3 is 14 amino acids. Deletions cut 0 bases from V and 0 bases from J, with 8 bases between. Germline CDR1 reads SQVTM; CDR2 reads ANQGSEA. The CDR3 protein is CSVEDRSMNTEAFF. The CDR3 DNA follows: TGCAGCGTTGAAGATCGGTCTATGAACACTGAAGCTTTCTTT.

The V call is TRBV6-6, the J call TRBJ2-3, with 11 bases aligning to TRBD2. The CDR3 totals 16 residues. Germline CDR1 and CDR2: MNHNY and SVGAGI (reference sequence). V dropped 6 bases and J dropped 4; count of bases not matched to a gene: 9. The CDR3 coding sequence is TGTGCCAGCAGCACCTCCGGGACTAGCGGATCAGATACGCAGTATTTT. The encoded protein is CASSTSGTSGSDTQYF.

Only a few counts were recorded for this clonotype. The chain is built from TRBV28 and TRBJ2-7; TRBD2 agrees at 12 bases. The CDR3 contains 16 residues. CDR1 and CDR2 (germline): MDHEN, SYDVKM. Losses at the gene ends were 5 bases for V and 0 bases for J; bases not matched to a gene: 5. The CDR3 bases are TGTGCCAGCAGTCCGGGACTAGCGGGCTTCTCCTACGAGCAGTACTTC. Protein: CASSPGLAGFSYEQYF. Full variable domain (missing parts from reference TRBV28 and TRBJ2-7): DVKVTQSSRYLVKRTGEKVFLECVQDMDHENMFWYRQDPGLGLRLIYFSYDVKMKEKGDIPEGYSVSREKKERFSLILESASTNQTSMYLCASSPGLAGFSYEQYFGPGTRLTVT.

This chain joins TRBV6-2 or TRBV6-3 and TRBJ2-7; 7 nucleotides line up with TRBD2. This CDR3 comprises 16 residues. The V gene end was trimmed by 4 bases and the J gene end by 12 bases; junction bases not matched to a gene: 21. Per the germline V gene, CDR1 is MNHEY and CDR2 is SVGEGT. CDR3 region: CASSSTNAASGGTLYF. The DNA for the CDR3 is TGTGCCAGCAGTTCTACGAATGCAGCTAGCGGTGGTACATTGTACTTC.